Reported below is one T cell receptor beta chain. The method was immunoSEQ multiplex PCR; TCRdb's version includes in-frame clones alone and lacks a portion of them. Of approximately 2.3 million clones listed, about 92% were seen once; the top ten hold under 0.45%. The sample originates from a study of shared clonotypes between healthy human individuals. Trimming removed 2 bases at V and 1 base at J, with 11 bases between. Germline CDR1 reads SGHTA; CDR2 reads FQGNSA. The CDR3 spans 15 residues. The rearrangement joins TRBV7-2 to TRBJ2-5, with D perhaps matching TRBD1 (5 bases). This receptor was obtained from a man aged 18 to 35 in good health. Some clones in this sample may be carry-over from other donors' samples. The sample consisted of naive CD4+ T cells from PBMCs. Subset of the sample: CD45RA+ positively selected. CDR3 nucleotide sequence: TGTGCCAGCAGCTTATTGTCAGGGTTCCAAGAGACCCAGTACTTC. It translates to CASSLLSGFQETQYF.